Following are 2 T cell receptor beta chains from one sample sequenced in a study of shared clonotypes between healthy human individuals. Using immunoSEQ multiplex PCR, the repertoire was profiled, and TCRdb retains in-frame clones only, with some absent. The table has hundreds of thousands of clones, roughly 95% seen once. It was CD45RO-negative cells, positively selected for CCR7, that made up naive CD8 cells, with terminally differentiated effector memory CD45RA+ cells excluded. The sample was naive CD8+ T cells sorted from blood. The receptors were gathered from a woman aged 25-40 years in good health.

J is TRBJ1-1 and V is TRBV27; D remains unclear. The length of the CDR3 is 13 residues. The ends were cut back, 3 bases at V and 0 bases at J, with 5 bases in the middle. Looked up from germline, CDR1 is MNHEY and CDR2 is SMNVEV (reference sequence). For the CDR3, the DNA is TGTGCCAGCAGTTTTATTTTGAACACTGAAGCTTTCTTT. It translates to CASSFILNTEAFF.

V and J are TRBV27 and TRBJ1-2; TRBD1 matches at 7 bases. CDR3 length: 13 amino acids. J lost 8 bases, V lost 1 base, and 4 bases had no gene match. CDR1 is MNHEY and CDR2 is SMNVEV in the germline V gene (reference sequence). CDR3 in amino acids: CASSLWRGQGYTF. CDR3 nucleotides: TGTGCCAGCAGTTTATGGAGGGGGCAAGGCTACACCTTC.